The 26 T cell receptor beta chains below were found in one sample sequenced in a study of tumor-infiltrating lymphocytes in primary liver carcinoma. From around 500 ng of total RNA, TCR beta-specific cDNA was reverse-transcribed using a constant-region primer. Generation of the TCR beta libraries relied on three nested multiplex PCR rounds using slightly modified ARM-PCR. Amplification in the first two PCR rounds was performed using TRBV1-TRBV30 forward primers and a C-beta reverse primer for approximately 10 cycles each. MiXCR was run by TCRdb on the multiplex PCR reads, yielding one entry per CDR3 protein. The table shows roughly 86,000 distinct CDR3 sequences, with 55% to 75% occurring only once. Bulk tissue was left unsorted, and RNA and DNA were co-extracted from approximately 20-30 mg of it. The sequencing input was tumor-adjacent normal liver tissue. Receptors originate from a man between 40 and 49 years old with primary liver carcinoma and hepatitis B virus infection.

As concerns this clonotype: One junction end disagrees with the germline gene, perhaps due to a read error. V and J are TRBV6-5 and TRBJ2-4, with 9 bases that match TRBD2. The CDR3 runs to 18 residues. From germline, CDR1 is MNHEY and CDR2 SVGAGI. The DNA of the CDR3 is TGTGCCGGCAGTCGGGGACAAGCGGGAGGTCGATCCAAAAACATTCAGTACTTC. This codes for CAGSRGQAGGRSKNIQYF.

Concerning this clonotype: The CDR3 end shows no conserved phenylalanine or tryptophan, and so a read error is likely. This chain connects TRBV5-1 to TRBJ2-7, with D tentatively TRBD2 (6 bases). The CDR3 covers 13 residues. V was shortened by 1 base and J by 7 bases, with 12 bases between the two germline ends. CDR1 SGHRS and CDR2 YFSETQ come from the germline V gene. Written as DNA, the CDR3 is TGCGCCAGCAGCTTGAAGCAGGGAGGTGAGCAGTACTCC. Its protein product is CASSLKQGGEQYS.

This clonotype was recorded at least ten times. In DNA, the CDR3 is TGTGCCAGCAAAGCGGGAGCATTAAACGCCGGGGAGCTGTTTTTT. Residues: CASKAGALNAGELFF. The rearrangement joins TRBV6-5 to TRBJ2-2, with 8 positions matching TRBD2. CDR1 and CDR2 (germline): MNHEY, SVGAGI. Germline trimming cut 7 bases from V and 6 bases from J; bases unmatched to any gene: 10. The CDR3 length is 15 residues.

Worth noting for this clonotype: A junction boundary mismatches the germline segment, possibly from a read error. The V gene is TRBV4-1, the J gene TRBJ2-1; no firm D call. CDR1 and CDR2 from the germline V gene are MGHRA and YSYEKL. This CDR3 region has 12 residues. CDR3 nucleotides: TGCCCCAGCAGCCTTTATGACAATGAGCAATTCTTC. This gives the protein CPSSLYDNEQFF.

There are a few counts of this clonotype. This sequence may be a read error, since a much larger clone differs from it by one base. This chain uses TRBV6-6 with TRBJ2-3; 7 nucleotides match TRBD1. The CDR3 totals 14 residues. Germline V gene lookup returns CDR1 MNHNY and CDR2 SVGAGI (reference sequence). The V gene end was trimmed by 8 bases and the J gene end by 4 bases; junction bases not matched to a gene: 9. The chain's CDR3 is CASDNRGDADTQYF. Here the CDR3 DNA reads TGTGCCAGCGATAACAGGGGAGACGCAGATACGCAGTATTTT.

The V gene is TRBV24-1, the J gene TRBJ2-3; D is perhaps TRBD2 (5 bases). The V end was cut by 5 bases, the J end by 3 bases, with 17 bases between. The germline gives CDR1 KGHDR, CDR2 SFDVKD. CDR3 length: 16 amino acids. CDR3 DNA sequence: TGTGCCACCAGTGGTCCAGTGGGAGCGGCGACAGATACGCAGTATTTT. It yields the protein CATSGPVGAATDTQYF.

Concerning this clonotype: Since the CDR3 does not end with the conserved phenylalanine or tryptophan, this likely comes from a read error. The CDR3 loop is CASSQDLAGSMDEQFI. In nucleotides, the CDR3 is TGTGCCAGCAGCCAAGACCTAGCGGGATCCATGGATGAGCAGTTCATC. V gene TRBV4-2 combines with J gene TRBJ2-1; TRBD2 agrees at 9 bases. This CDR3 contains 16 residues. The V segment lost 0 bases and the J segment 8 bases; nucleotides outside the gene matches: 8. The germline gives CDR1 LGHNA, CDR2 YNFKEQ.

Notes on this clonotype: One end of the junction varies from germline; a read error may be responsible. V usage is TRBV5-1 and J usage is TRBJ2-2, with 7 bases matching TRBD2. This CDR3 region has 16 residues. Germline assignment: CDR1 SGHRS and CDR2 YFSETQ. The CDR3 region has the DNA TGCGCTAGCAGCTTTCGCACTAGCGAGAACATCGGGGAGCTGTTTTTT. Its protein is CASSFRTSENIGELFF.

As regards this clonotype: Given a much more abundant clone one base away, this may be a read error. The chain uses TRBV4-1 and TRBJ2-7, with 9 bases aligning to TRBD2. The CDR3 runs 18 residues. Germline assignment: CDR1 MGHRA and CDR2 YSYEKL. Trimming removed 0 bases from V and 4 bases from J; junction bases left unmatched: 13. The CDR3 DNA is TGCGCCAGCAGCCAAGATGGGTCCGGGACTAGCCTCAGGTACGAGCAGTACTTC. The encoded protein is CASSQDGSGTSLRYEQYF.

Only one count was recorded for this clonotype. The rearrangement joins TRBV11-1 to TRBJ2-7; D unresolved. Trimming left V 1 base short and J 10 bases short, with 20 bases between. CDR1 is SGHAT, CDR2 FQDESV, per germline (reference sequence). CDR3 size: 15 residues. The CDR3 spells CASSLEATVSHEQYF. Here the CDR3 DNA reads TGTGCCAGCAGCTTAGAGGCGACCGTGTCCCATGAACAGTACTTC.

This chain links TRBV7-2 with TRBJ2-7; 8 bases map to TRBD2. This CDR3 comprises 14 residues. The ends lost 5 bases at V and 7 bases at J; junction bases unmatched: 10. Germline CDR1 is SGHTA and CDR2 is FQGNSA. The CDR3 coding sequence is TGTGCCAGCAGCGTAGTGGGACTAGATAGGGAGCAGTACTTC. Amino acid sequence: CASSVVGLDREQYF.

The chain recombines TRBV28 with TRBJ2-7; 12 bases match TRBD2. Germline-derived CDR1 and CDR2 are MDHEN and SYDVKM. This CDR3 comprises 18 residues. V shed 4 bases, J shed 0 bases, and the junction held 10 bases outside the gene matches. The CDR3 DNA follows: TGTGCCAGCAGTTCTAACGCTCTAGCGGGAGGGTACTCCTACGAGCAGTACTTC. This translates into CASSSNALAGGYSYEQYF.

With respect to this clonotype: A much bigger clone sits one base away, suggesting this may be a read error. The chain combines TRBV14 with TRBJ2-1; D is possibly TRBD2 (6 bases). CDR3 length: 13 residues. Germline V gene sequence: CDR1 SGHDN, CDR2 FVKESK. The V end was cut by 3 bases, the J end by 15 bases, with 18 bases between. CDR3 residues: CASSQVLSGARFF. The CDR3 coding sequence is TGTGCCAGCAGCCAGGTCCTATCGGGAGCGCGGTTCTTC. Filled out from reference TRBV14 and TRBJ2-1, the complete variable domain reads EAGVTQFPSHSVIEKGQTVTLRCDPISGHDNLYWYRRVMGKEIKFLLHFVKESKQDESGMPNNRFLAERTGGTYSTLKVQPAELEDSGVYFCASSQVLSGARFFGPGTRLTVL.

A remark on this clonotype: At one end the junction does not follow the germline gene, possibly because of a read error. The rearrangement joins TRBV6-5 to TRBJ2-1, with 12 bases aligning to TRBD2. Germline V lookup: CDR1 MNHEY, CDR2 SVGAGI. There are 15 residues in the CDR3. CDR3 region: CASTRRLAGENEQLF. CDR3 DNA sequence: TGCGCCAGTACCCGGAGACTAGCGGGGGAAAATGAGCAGCTCTTC.

In regard to this clonotype: Sequence at one end of the junction differs from germline and may be a read error. V and J are TRBV11-2 and TRBJ1-6, with D unresolved. The CDR3 loop spans 16 amino acids. Germline CDR1 SGHAT, CDR2 FQNNGV. The CDR3 region has the DNA TGTGCCAACAGCTCCACTCCAGGAGGGAGTTCGACACCCCTCCACTTT. Protein sequence: CANSSTPGGSSTPLHF.

Notes on this clonotype: The CDR3 end shows no conserved phenylalanine or tryptophan, and so a read error is likely. The chain couples TRBV29-1 to TRBJ2-2; 7 bases are shared with TRBD1. Germline V gene lookup returns CDR1 SQVTM and CDR2 ANQGSEA. The CDR3 runs to 14 residues. The CDR3 sequence is CSAGTDSNTGELFL. CDR3 bases: TGCAGCGCTGGGACAGACTCGAACACTGGGGAGCTGTTTCTT.

In its sample, this clonotype is medium-sized. The J gene is TRBJ2-7, the V gene TRBV6-1; TRBD2 might be the D (5 bases). Deletions cut 3 bases from V and 5 bases from J, with 11 bases between. The CDR3 spans 13 residues. Germline V gives CDR1 MNHNS, CDR2 SASEGT. CDR3 region: CASSDPSGNEQYF. CDR3 DNA sequence: TGTGCCAGCAGTGACCCCTCGGGGAACGAGCAGTACTTC.

The table lists this clonotype with a few counts. This clone may be a read error of a much larger clone one base away. The J gene is TRBJ1-6, the V gene TRBV12-3 or TRBV12-4; D is ambiguous. This CDR3 contains 14 residues. Trimming removed 3 bases at V and 8 bases at J, with 11 bases between. For the CDR3, the DNA is TGTGCCAGCAGTTTTGGGGAAGCGTATTCACCCCTCCACTTT. Its translation is CASSFGEAYSPLHF.

A remark on this clonotype: The junction and the germline gene differ at one end; a read error may be behind it. This chain connects TRBV5-4 to TRBJ2-5; unclear D gene. Germline V gives CDR1 SGHNT, CDR2 YYREEE (reference sequence). The CDR3 length is 12 residues. The CDR3 nucleotides read TGTGCCAGTACCTCCCTCGGAGAGACCCGGTACTTC. Translation gives CASTSLGETRYF.

Worth noting for this clonotype: A read error may account for a junction end that differs from germline. The chain uses TRBV4-1 and TRBJ2-3; 13 bases are a match to TRBD2. CDR1 and CDR2 (germline): MGHRA, YSYEKL. The CDR3 loop spans 18 amino acids. The CDR3: CAGSQKSPGLAGADTQYF. In DNA, the CDR3 is TGCGCCGGCAGCCAGAAGTCTCCAGGACTAGCGGGAGCAGATACGCAGTATTTT.

A word on this clonotype: A single base separates this from a much larger clone, so it may be a read error. The chain joins TRBV5-1 to TRBJ1-2, with no clear D. The CDR3 covers 13 residues. Germline lookup yields CDR1 SGHRS and CDR2 YFSETQ. CDR3 nucleotides: TGCGCCAACAGCTTCGGTGGAAACTATGGCTACACCTTC. Its protein product is CANSFGGNYGYTF.

This clonotype showed up just a few times. Possible read error: a much larger clone is one base away. No conserved phenylalanine or tryptophan ends this CDR3, so it is likely a read error. CDR3 residues: CASSPRELKGEKLFS. CDR3 DNA sequence: TGTGCCAGCAGTCCGCGAGAACTAAAGGGTGAAAAACTGTTTTCT. The chain recombines TRBV12-3 or TRBV12-4 with TRBJ1-4; D ambiguous. The CDR3 length is 15 residues. The germline V and J ends were trimmed by 5 bases and 7 bases, with 17 bases remaining between them.

V is TRBV6-1 and J is TRBJ2-1, with 7 nucleotides matching TRBD2. Germline CDR1 and CDR2: MNHNS and SASEGT. The J segment lost 4 bases and the V segment lost 6 bases, leaving 9 bases of the junction unmatched. The CDR3 consists of 15 residues. As DNA, the CDR3 is TGTGCCAGCAGAAAGACTAGCTGGAAGTACAATGAGCAGTTCTTC. Amino acids: CASRKTSWKYNEQFF.

Concerning this clonotype itself: One end of the junction varies from germline; a read error may be responsible. The chain uses TRBV11-3 and TRBJ2-1, with a possible D match to TRBD2 (5 bases). This CDR3 contains 13 residues. Germline-derived CDR1 and CDR2 are SGHNT and YENEEA. Written as DNA, the CDR3 is TGCGCCAGTAGCTTTGGACTTTCAAATGAGCAGTTCTTC. Translating it yields CASSFGLSNEQFF.

This clonotype came up many times. The chain combines TRBV5-1 with TRBJ1-1; 8 nucleotides line up with TRBD1. Germline CDR1 is SGHRS and CDR2 is YFSETQ. This CDR3 is 15 amino acids long. The J segment lost 6 bases and the V segment lost 0 bases, leaving 7 bases of the junction unmatched. As DNA, the CDR3 is TGCGCCAGCAGCTTGGGGGGGGCAGGGGGCCCTGAAGCTTTCTTT. Translating it yields CASSLGGAGGPEAFF.

This clonotype was recorded at least ten times. This chain links TRBV6-5 with TRBJ2-7; TRBD1 matches at 7 bases. V was clipped by 5 bases and J by 5 bases; unmatched bases: 12. The CDR3 has 15 amino acids. Germline-derived CDR1 and CDR2 are MNHEY and SVGAGI. CDR3 amino acids: CASSDRDSGSHEQYF. The CDR3 region has the DNA TGTGCCAGCAGTGACCGGGACAGTGGGTCTCACGAGCAGTACTTC.